This TCR beta chain is from a study of blood T cell repertoires in COVID-19. The data were produced by immunoSEQ multiplex PCR, yet TCRdb's version contains in-frame clones alone and is incomplete. The table has a few hundred thousand clones, roughly 87% seen once. J was trimmed by 4 bases and V by 5 bases; bases with no gene match: 9. The CDR3 contains 16 residues. In germline, CDR1 is LNHDA, CDR2 SQIVND (reference sequence). The sequence was obtained from a man aged 18 to 30 who had recovered from COVID-19. The sample was PBMCs or T cells enriched from blood (not recorded which). The chain carries TRBV19 and TRBJ1-3; 9 bases are a match to TRBD1. The CDR3 protein is CASSVRTGATGNTIYF. CDR3 in DNA: TGTGCCAGTAGTGTCAGGACAGGGGCTACCGGAAACACCATATATTTT.